This T cell receptor beta chain appears in the sequencing data of a study of CD8 T cells in Susac syndrome. Random-hexamer reverse transcription was applied to about 0.45 to 1 ug RNA. TCRdb re-called the immunoSEQ multiplex PCR reads with MiXCR, one entry per CDR3 protein. The table has about 240,000 distinct CDR3 sequences, 90% to 97% seen once. The CDR3 runs 17 residues. The ends lost 3 bases at V and 7 bases at J; junction bases unmatched: 12. Germline V CDR1 and CDR2: SGHAT, FQNNGV. The receptor was isolated from a human donor with Susac syndrome. The material sequenced was CD4+ T cells from PBMCs. The chain combines TRBV11-2 with TRBJ2-1; 10 nucleotides align to TRBD2. Here the CDR3 DNA reads TGTGCCAGCAGCTTCGGACGGAGCGGGAGGGATGGGAATGAGCAGTTCTTC. This sequence encodes CASSFGRSGRDGNEQFF. Looking up the rest from reference TRBV11-2 and TRBJ2-1 gives the full variable domain: EAGVAQSPRYKIIEKRQSVAFWCNPISGHATLYWYQQILGQGPKLLIQFQNNGVVDDSQLPKDRFSAERLKGVDSTLKIQPAKLEDSAVYLCASSFGRSGRDGNEQFFGPGTRLTVL.